This TCR beta chain was found in a study of cytomegalovirus exposure and HLA in healthy donors (dated 2017 in TCRdb). As for the study more broadly: An earlier analysis of some 600 of the donors reported under 300 Gb of sequence data and around 100 million unique TCR beta sequences obtained from around 180 million T cells. Around 320 gigabases of sequencing data and approximately 85 million unique TCR sequences were included in an early release covering around 650 HLA-typed donors. Of the 398 genotyped donors, about 80% fell in the genetic ancestry cluster associated with self-reported Caucasian donors. The aim of the study was to test whether cataloging public T cell receptors could identify signatures of past pathogen exposure. The T cell repertoires of under 750 subjects were profiled by immunosequencing and related to cytomegalovirus serostatus. A separate validation cohort of some 130 different subjects was used in addition to the approximately 670-subject first cohort. High-throughput TCR immunosequencing, statistical association of individual TCRs with disease status, and machine learning were combined to predict cytomegalovirus infection status. A later analysis re-examined previously published TCR beta repertoires from around 670 donors and added high-resolution HLA genotyping to investigate patterns of TCR occurrence. The later analysis used no new phenotypic data to find candidate immune exposures, relying instead on TCR beta sequences and their occurrence across donors. To decide whether each TCR beta V gene segment behaved as functional or pseudogenic, an earlier analysis of some 540 of the donors relied on high-throughput TCR beta sequencing. Donor age, sex, ethnicity and CMV serostatus were compiled together with the repertoire data. A later genetic analysis took genome-wide SNP genotypes for about three fifths of the roughly 670 donors and used that subset as a discovery cohort. Every discovery cohort repertoire had been produced on one sequencing platform. HLA typing included class I and class II loci at four-digit resolution. The number of donors typed differed by locus, with 629-630 for A, B, C, DRB1 and DQB1, 522 for DQA1, 600 to 610 for DPA1, and some 440 for DPB1. Because of strong linkage in the cohort, four or five DR-DQ haplotypes were treated as single units for association and clustering. Across approximately 420 genotyped donors of the cohort, an average of about 240,000 unique TCR beta nucleotide sequences per donor were sequenced, and roughly 18% of those sequences were non-productive.

Of note for this clone: Its antigen is unknown. Base-call qualities are not available, and no considerably larger clone is one nucleotide away.

What the authors observed across the whole study: In a later analysis, some 18,000 TCR beta sequences were associated with specific HLA alleles at a false discovery rate of 0.05. In vitro tests confirmed that a few of the cytomegalovirus-associated TCR beta chains recognize cytomegalovirus antigens. According to the authors, the approach could potentially be generalized to other disease states and immunological phenotypes. A later analysis found that HLA-associated TCR beta chains were more clonally expanded and had lower generation probabilities than equally common non-associated chains. Linkage disequilibrium might explain the correlated functional status among segregating V segments, but an unknown experimental factor could not be ruled out. Most TCR sequences were seen in very few donors, while some public TCRs were found in many individuals. A later analysis found that most CMV-associated TCR beta chains appeared HLA-restricted, with HLA associations seemingly driven largely by CMV exposure. A cluster of highly shared sequence variants was judged likely to be a technical artifact of the sequencing pipeline. HLA typing was unavailable for some donors at each locus, so association tests used only the typed subset. Roughly uniform sequencing depth across donors was assumed in presence/absence analyses, although this assumption may not hold. In a later genetic analysis, a missense DCLRE1C variant was associated with V-gene and J-gene trimming of TCR beta chains, and the association was replicated in an independent cohort. Cytomegalovirus status was reported to be diagnosed by the classifier with high specificity and sensitivity in both the original and validation cohorts. In a later genetic analysis, fewer N-insertions in productive TCRs were reported among donors in an Asian-associated ancestry cluster than the approximately 630-donor mean. The 87-base-pair reads could not distinguish some IMGT-functional V segments, including TRBV6-2 and TRBV6-3, so those segments were excluded. For the cohort, immune exposure information was limited to CMV serostatus. A later analysis reported that several top co-occurrence clusters appeared linked to parvovirus B19, influenza, CMV and Epstein-Barr virus. The cohort was sequenced for TCR beta chains only, and without alpha or paired-chain data the features that could be detected were limited. A later analysis found that TCR association rates varied across HLA loci, with DRB1 alleles showing the most associated TCRs and HLA-C alleles the fewest. A further reported finding was that TCR beta sequences accurately predicted the HLA-A and HLA-B alleles for most subjects in the first cohort. In the study, about 150 TCR beta chains were listed as associated with cytomegalovirus. In an earlier analysis of 587 of the donors, most TCR beta V segments appeared in productive rearrangements about 87% or about 30% of the time, broadly matching IMGT annotations. Around 16 rarely observed V segments, including chromosome 9 orphons, were excluded from the earlier analysis of a few hundred of the donors because counts were too low. Assigning TCR associations to individual alleles was difficult when HLA alleles, especially DR and DQ, strongly co-occurred.

The library was made by the immunoSEQ multiplex PCR assay. For the multiplex PCR, a mixture combining 60 forward primers for TCR Vbeta segments and 13 reverse primers for TCR Jbeta segments was used. The CDR3 region of rearranged TCR beta genes was amplified from genomic DNA with a multiplex PCR assay. Amplified TCR beta libraries were sequenced as 87-base-pair reads on the Illumina HiSeq System. Concerning the study's data processing: A later analysis counted 65 million to 90 million unique TCR beta chains across the 550 to 800 repertoires, and around 9.9 million of these chains were shared by at least two donors. A nearest-neighbor algorithm error-corrected the raw reads and collapsed the reads into unique sequences, merging closely related sequences to remove PCR and sequencing errors. To assign V, D and J gene segments, CDR3 sequences were aligned to IMGT reference sequences. For a sequence to be retained, at least a six-nucleotide match to both a V gene segment and a J gene segment was required. A rearrangement counted as productive if the CDR3 had no stop codons and remained in frame with V and J, and every other rearrangement counted as non-productive. Following IMGT convention, CDR3 was defined as the stretch from the second conserved V-encoded cysteine up to the conserved J-encoded phenylalanine. Sequences without an unambiguous match to a single V gene segment were excluded from the earlier analysis of about 600 of the donors. In an earlier analysis of approximately 550 of the donors, V segments were called functional above 56.7% productive rearrangements and were called segregating when the between-donor standard deviation exceeded 5%. A statistical classification framework was built for diagnosing cytomegalovirus status from the catalog of TCR beta chain sequences. A later analysis assigned V and J genes by comparing TCR nucleotide sequences with IMGT/GENE-DB human TR gene sequences. In a later analysis, CDR3 sequences and most-parsimonious VDJ recombination scenarios were assigned using the TCRdist pipeline. In a later analysis, each TCR beta chain was defined by its CDR3 amino acid sequence together with its V-gene family, and reads lacking a unique V-gene family were excluded. A later analysis removed 592 highly shared, low-generation-probability nucleotide sequences to deal with suspected cross-contamination and a sequencing artifact. For each public chain, a later analysis derived a clonal expansion index from normalized ranks of inferred template counts within each repertoire. A later analysis computed generation probabilities with a VDJ recombination model fitted to out-of-frame rearrangements, and checked the results against IGoR. Hypergeometric tests were used in a later analysis to score TCR-TCR, TCR-HLA and TCR-CMV co-occurrence, with a repertoire-size bias correction applied to the TCR pairs. To estimate false discovery rates, a later analysis permuted the HLA or CMV assignments 20 times. A later analysis grouped co-occurring TCRs with DBSCAN, adding TCRdist sequence similarity when clustering within HLA-allele-positive subsets. Repertoires with fewer than 30,000 or more than 120,000 public chains, plus five repertoires with anomalous nucleotide sharing, were excluded from co-occurrence clustering. TCRdb holds this immuneACCESS table with in-frame rearrangements only. Some clones are missing; in checked studies, unresolved V genes explain under half, and the rest has no known cause. The V and J calls and clone size are taken from that table; D and trimming were inferred from the DNA. This sample lists around 150,000 clones; 60% to 80% were detected once. The ten top clones hold 2% to 2.5% of the sample.

The cohort was made up of under 800 healthy bone marrow donors. At the time of sampling, every cohort member was nominally healthy, though immune exposures that went unrecorded were likely present. The donor tested CMV seronegative, placing the donor among the 350 or so seronegative members of the cohort. A peripheral blood sample was provided by each donor, and peripheral blood mononuclear cells were used for TCR beta sequencing. Genomic DNA was extracted from the blood cell samples with the Qiagen DNeasy Blood Extraction Kit. Cut back by 0 bases and 14 bases, the V and J ends lie 14 bases apart. From its cysteine to its phenylalanine, the CDR3 spans 13 amino acids. The read is trimmed to its CDR3 DNA, 39 bases read in frame from base 1. CDR1 and CDR2 (MGHRA, YSYEKL) derive from the germline V gene.

Sequencing was carried out using PBMCs. Recombination joined TRBV4-1 with TRBJ2-1; the D gene is possibly TRBD1, with 6 bases matching. The TCR was taken from a man younger than 45 in good health and CMV-seronegative. The sequence in DNA is TGCGCCAGCAGCCAAGAACAACTAGGGGGTGAGTTCTTC. It is translated as CASSQEQLGGEFF.